Sequencing of this TCR beta chain was carried out in a study of blood T cell repertoires in COVID-19. About the study: COVID-19 samples, acute and convalescent, were from the United States, Italy and Spain. The analysed material was cDNA or gDNA that came from T cells, B-cell-depleted T cells, or PBMCs.

The ends lost 2 bases at V and 5 bases at J; junction bases unmatched: 5. The length of the CDR3 is 16 residues. CDR1 is SGHDN, CDR2 FVKESK, per germline. In the authors' methods: Reference gene primer amplification gave nucleated cell count estimates. Sequencing was performed with immunoSEQ multiplex PCR; in TCRdb, only in-frame clones are kept and a portion is missing. The V and J calls and the clone size are those of that table, but D and trimming were determined from the DNA. Altogether 65,000 to 80,000 clones are present, 85% to 90% being singletons, with the ten largest covering about a sixth. The sample was peripheral blood. The receptor's source is a man older than 75 in a cohort sampled during active COVID-19. The chain carries TRBV14 and TRBJ2-3; 12 bases are a match to TRBD2. This CDR3 is CASSQSVTSGGDTQYF. The CDR3 DNA follows: TGTGCCAGCAGCCAATCGGTGACTAGCGGGGGAGATACGCAGTATTTT.